This T cell receptor beta chain was profiled in a study of T cell responses to AZD1222 COVID-19 vaccine. Libraries were prepared by immunoSEQ multiplex PCR; TCRdb keeps only in-frame clonotypes and omits some of them. The sample has about 69,000 clones, less than 85% seen once; the top ten hold around a quarter. Germline V gene sequence: CDR1 SEHNR, CDR2 FQNEAQ (reference sequence). This CDR3 is 14 amino acids long. V was clipped by 5 bases and J by 3 bases; unmatched bases: 3. General observations from the study: The study sampled repertoires only after the peak T cell response. Females outnumbered males among donors, who were mostly white British; clonal diversity was possibly underestimated. Vaccine-associated CD4 TCRs ranged over spike, dominating at 160-218 and 743-854.

Turning to this clone: Antigen unknown.

Sequenced material: peripheral blood, taken 28 days after the second AZD1222 dose. This sequence was found in an adult who received the AZD1222 COVID-19 vaccine. The rearrangement uses TRBV7-9 and TRBJ2-5, with TRBD2 matching 10 bases. The CDR3 sequence: CASSTGLAEETQYF. The CDR3 DNA follows: TGTGCCAGCAGCACCGGACTAGCGGAAGAGACCCAGTACTTC.